This note documents a single T cell receptor beta chain sequence. This sample was included in a study of blood T cell repertoires in COVID-19. On the study more broadly: The United States, Italy and Spain provided the acute and convalescent COVID-19 samples. PBMCs, B-cell-depleted T cells, or T cells provided the cDNA or gDNA that made up the material.

Cohorts were assigned according to the clinical history that participants reported. Measured with immunoSEQ multiplex PCR; TCRdb has only the in-frame clones, and not every one. Among under 200,000 clones, roughly 88% were seen once, and the ten largest hold 10% to 15%. Germline CDR1 is LNHDA and CDR2 is SQIVND (reference sequence). The CDR3 sequence is 16 residues long. The ends were cut back, 5 bases at V and 0 bases at J, with 13 bases in the middle. Sequencing was performed on PBMCs or T cells enriched from blood (not recorded which). The sequence was collected from a woman between 55 and 75 years old who had recovered from COVID-19. The chain has TRBV19 and TRBJ1-4; possible D gene TRBD1, 6 bases. CDR3 sequence: CASSVQGGTTNEKLFF. The CDR3 nucleotides read TGTGCCAGTAGTGTACAGGGAGGGACAACTAATGAAAAACTGTTTTTT.